This is a list of T cell receptor beta chains from one sample in a study of Ad26.COV2.S vaccination and SARS-CoV-2 variants. Using immunoSEQ multiplex PCR, the repertoire was profiled, and TCRdb retains in-frame clones only, with some absent. The sample consists of around 170,000 clones, roughly 85% of them appearing once. The sequences come from peripheral blood, collected after recovery from COVID-19. All receptors come from a human donor who had recovered from COVID-19. Both conserved end residues are part of each CDR3.

v_call: TRBV5-6; j_call: TRBJ1-2; cdr3_aa: CASSPWPANYGYTF
v_call: TRBV12-3/TRBV12-4; j_call: TRBJ1-2; cdr3_aa: CASSLGDWDGYTF
v_call: TRBV7-6; j_call: TRBJ2-7; cdr3_aa: CASSSGSKQYF
v_call: TRBV7-9; j_call: TRBJ2-7; cdr3_aa: CASSLGGTYEQYF
v_call: TRBV15; j_call: TRBJ1-4; cdr3_aa: CATSRDGQAFNEKLFF
v_call: TRBV7-9; j_call: TRBJ2-7; cdr3_aa: CASSHLGQGSYEQYF
v_call: TRBV6-5; j_call: TRBJ1-5; cdr3_aa: CASRDFGESNQPQHF
v_call: TRBV5-1; j_call: TRBJ2-1; cdr3_aa: CASRRDSSYNEQFF
v_call: TRBV19; j_call: TRBJ2-3; cdr3_aa: CASINLGGFGQYF
v_call: TRBV3-1/TRBV3-2; j_call: TRBJ1-1; cdr3_aa: CASSQYTGTGEAFF
v_call: TRBV19; j_call: TRBJ2-3; cdr3_aa: CASSPLAGFTDTQYF
v_call: TRBV6-5; j_call: TRBJ1-1; cdr3_aa: CASSPGRGLNTEAFF
v_call: TRBV19; j_call: TRBJ1-1; cdr3_aa: CASSTGHMNTEAFF
v_call: TRBV9; j_call: TRBJ2-1; cdr3_aa: CASSVEGAYTYNEQFF
v_call: TRBV29-1; j_call: TRBJ2-3; cdr3_aa: CSVDETSTDTQYF
v_call: TRBV7-9; j_call: TRBJ1-1; cdr3_aa: CASSQGTEAFF
v_call: TRBV5-1; j_call: TRBJ1-3; cdr3_aa: CASSLAQGTGPSGNTIYF
v_call: TRBV3-1/TRBV3-2; j_call: TRBJ2-1; cdr3_aa: CASSQDKVRGGFWDEQFF
v_call: TRBV6-2/TRBV6-3; j_call: TRBJ2-7; cdr3_aa: CASSTGVEQYF
v_call: TRBV29-1; j_call: TRBJ2-3; cdr3_aa: CSVGGTSGSTDTQYF
v_call: TRBV10-2; j_call: TRBJ1-2; cdr3_aa: CASSVDGRSYGYTF
v_call: TRBV18; j_call: TRBJ2-7; cdr3_aa: CASSPQSSSYEQYF
v_call: TRBV5-1; j_call: TRBJ1-4; cdr3_aa: CASSPGTATNEKLFF
v_call: TRBV29-1; j_call: TRBJ2-1; cdr3_aa: CSVEDGGYNEQFF
v_call: TRBV16; j_call: TRBJ1-5; cdr3_aa: CASESAEGGTQPQHF
v_call: TRBV9; j_call: TRBJ2-1; cdr3_aa: CASGKDRGRNNEQFF
v_call: TRBV18; j_call: TRBJ2-2; cdr3_aa: CASSPRGGAETGELFF
v_call: TRBV9; j_call: TRBJ2-5; cdr3_aa: CASSEGGQETQYF
v_call: TRBV10-2; j_call: TRBJ2-7; cdr3_aa: CASNGIAGYEQYF
v_call: TRBV19; j_call: TRBJ1-2; cdr3_aa: CASGWLWGGYTF
v_call: TRBV27; j_call: TRBJ2-7; cdr3_aa: CASSLSSGTWEQYF
v_call: TRBV7-2; j_call: TRBJ1-3; cdr3_aa: CASSLVLGGRNTIYF
v_call: TRBV7-9; j_call: TRBJ2-1; cdr3_aa: CASNTMYNEQFF
v_call: TRBV3-1/TRBV3-2; j_call: TRBJ1-1; cdr3_aa: CASSQLAENTEAFF
v_call: TRBV5-1; j_call: TRBJ2-5; cdr3_aa: CASSLALAGVPETQYF
v_call: TRBV4-1; j_call: TRBJ2-6; cdr3_aa: CASSQDQVSSGANVLTF
v_call: TRBV5-1; j_call: TRBJ1-1; cdr3_aa: CASSWGQGSTEAFF
v_call: TRBV7-9; j_call: TRBJ2-3; cdr3_aa: CASSAGLAGTDTQYF
v_call: TRBV19; j_call: TRBJ1-2; cdr3_aa: CASSQGASYGYTF
v_call: TRBV9; j_call: TRBJ2-1; cdr3_aa: CASSVLGSSYNEQFF
v_call: TRBV27; j_call: TRBJ2-7; cdr3_aa: CASSFLAGASEQYF
v_call: TRBV5-1; j_call: TRBJ2-2; cdr3_aa: CASSTGQGPNTGELFF
v_call: TRBV3-1/TRBV3-2; j_call: TRBJ1-3; cdr3_aa: CASSQDSGFSPGNTIYF
v_call: TRBV5-6; j_call: TRBJ2-7; cdr3_aa: CASSSGPSIYEQYF
v_call: TRBV4-1; j_call: TRBJ1-2; cdr3_aa: CASSPQQTGWDGYTF
v_call: TRBV6-5; j_call: TRBJ1-2; cdr3_aa: CASSYSITGGYGYTF
v_call: TRBV30; j_call: TRBJ1-1; cdr3_aa: CAWSVPTENTEAFF
v_call: TRBV2; j_call: TRBJ1-5; cdr3_aa: CASSDPAGMDQPQHF
v_call: TRBV6-6; j_call: TRBJ1-4; cdr3_aa: CASSLGGYNEKLFF
v_call: TRBV7-9; j_call: TRBJ1-2; cdr3_aa: CASSEGQARYGYTF
v_call: TRBV30; j_call: TRBJ1-2; cdr3_aa: CAWEGPYGYTF
v_call: TRBV23-1; j_call: TRBJ2-7; cdr3_aa: CASSPFDSSSYEQYF
v_call: TRBV9; j_call: TRBJ2-1; cdr3_aa: CASSRGGRAGGNEQFF
v_call: TRBV12-3/TRBV12-4; j_call: TRBJ1-3; cdr3_aa: CASSYRAGNTIYF
v_call: TRBV2; j_call: TRBJ1-1; cdr3_aa: CASTSDGNTEAFF
v_call: TRBV1; j_call: TRBJ2-1; cdr3_aa: CTSSTRDTLGNEQFF
v_call: TRBV30; j_call: TRBJ1-1; cdr3_aa: CAWTRGTGTEAFF